A selection of T cell receptor beta chains follows, all from one sample in a study of Graves' ophthalmopathy and Graves' hyperthyroidism. TCRdb fed the multiplex PCR reads into MiXCR, producing one record per CDR3 protein. Counted here are approximately 1.2 million distinct CDR3 sequences, roughly 35% occurring once; the ten biggest clones make up around 10%. The sample was peripheral blood or thyroid tissue (not recorded which). The receptors originated from an adult man with Graves' hyperthyroidism. Both conserved end residues are part of each CDR3. The D gene is left open where the match is weak. Where a row states a size, it is once, few, many or the class of an expanded clone; other rows omit it.

clone_size j_call v_call d_call cdr3_aa cdr3_nt
many TRBJ1-5 TRBV2 NA CASSGRDSNQPQHF TGTGCCAGCAGTGGTCGTGATAGCAATCAGCCCCAGCATTTT
NA TRBJ2-5 TRBV15 TRBD2 CATSRSGLAEEETQYF TGTGCCACCAGCAGATCGGGACTAGCGGAAGAAGAGACCCAGTACTTC
NA TRBJ2-7 TRBV11-1 NA CASSLPLGYEQYF TGTGCCAGCAGCTTACCCCTAGGGTACGAGCAGTACTTC
NA TRBJ2-5 TRBV7-3 TRBD2 CASSPGGKQETQYF TGTGCCAGCAGCCCGGGGGGAAAACAAGAGACCCAGTACTTC
few TRBJ1-5 TRBV12-3/TRBV12-4 NA CASSRDTSSNQPQHF TGTGCCAGCAGCCGGGACACAAGTAGCAATCAGCCCCAGCATTTT
NA TRBJ2-3 TRBV9 TRBD2 CASSQTSGTDTQYF TGTGCCAGCAGCCAGACTAGCGGCACAGATACGCAGTATTTT
NA TRBJ1-1 TRBV20-1 NA CSARDVNTEAFF TGCAGTGCTAGAGATGTGAACACTGAAGCTTTCTTT
few TRBJ2-7 TRBV20-1 TRBD2 CSASGGETYEQYF TGCAGTGCTAGCGGGGGGGAAACCTACGAGCAGTACTTC
NA TRBJ1-2 TRBV7-8 NA CASSYGRNRDVDYGYTF TGTGCCAGCAGCTACGGGCGGAACAGGGACGTTGACTATGGCTACACCTTC
NA TRBJ2-7 TRBV29-1 NA CSVEMPDSYEQYF TGCAGCGTTGAAATGCCAGACTCCTACGAGCAGTACTTC
NA TRBJ1-4 TRBV25-1 TRBD1 CASSESVGTGALIVEKLFF TGTGCCAGCAGTGAATCGGTTGGGACAGGGGCCCTAATAGTAGAAAAACTGTTTTTT
many TRBJ1-1 TRBV7-9 NA CASSSYTGNTEAFF TGTGCCAGCAGCTCCTACACGGGGAACACTGAAGCTTTCTTT
few TRBJ1-2 TRBV7-8 TRBD1 CASRPTGVYGYTF TGTGCCAGCAGACCGACAGGGGTCTATGGCTACACCTTC
few TRBJ2-7 TRBV11-1 NA CATGISGLGSGGQYF TGTGCCACCGGCATATCGGGACTGGGGTCTGGTGGGCAGTACTTC
NA TRBJ2-7 TRBV5-1 TRBD2 CASSGTLAGGKEQYF TGCGCCAGCAGCGGGACACTAGCGGGAGGGAAAGAGCAGTACTTC
many TRBJ1-5 TRBV19 TRBD1 CASSIDRGLSQPQHF TGTGCCAGTAGTATTGACAGGGGGCTGAGTCAGCCCCAGCATTTT
many TRBJ1-1 TRBV19 NA CASMGVTEAFF TGTGCCAGTATGGGCGTGACTGAAGCTTTCTTT
NA TRBJ1-5 TRBV11-2 NA CASSLVTNQPQHF TGTGCCAGCAGCTTAGTAACCAATCAGCCCCAGCATTTT
many TRBJ1-2 TRBV5-1 NA CASSLDRETIYGYTF TGCGCCAGCAGCTTGGACAGGGAGACGATCTATGGCTACACCTTC
NA TRBJ1-1 TRBV20-1 NA CSATWSAMNTEAFF TGCAGTGCTACTTGGTCAGCAATGAACACTGAAGCTTTCTTT
many TRBJ1-1 TRBV9 TRBD1 CASSVGGGLNTEAFF TGTGCCAGCAGCGTAGGAGGGGGCCTGAACACTGAAGCTTTCTTT
few TRBJ2-7 TRBV10-1 TRBD1 CASSDSGQGSPEQYF TGCGCCAGCAGTGATTCGGGACAGGGGTCTCCGGAGCAGTACTTC
NA TRBJ2-5 TRBV20-1 NA CSASPPTVGTQETQYF TGCAGTGCTAGCCCCCCGACAGTCGGGACTCAAGAGACCCAGTACTTC
many TRBJ1-2 TRBV5-1 TRBD1 CASSRTGDKYGYTF TGCGCCAGCAGTCGTACAGGGGATAAGTATGGCTACACCTTC
few TRBJ1-2 TRBV15 NA CATSKNTGNYGYTF TGTGCCACCAGCAAAAATACAGGGAACTATGGCTACACCTTC
NA TRBJ1-6 TRBV10-3 TRBD1 CAISERLWGQGLALHF TGTGCCATCAGTGAGAGACTTTGGGGACAGGGGCTAGCCCTCCACTTT
many TRBJ2-5 TRBV29-1 TRBD1 CSVDRTQGEETQYF TGCAGCGTTGACAGAACTCAGGGGGAAGAGACCCAGTACTTC
many TRBJ1-6 TRBV12-3/TRBV12-4 TRBD1 CASSLTGGYSPLHF TGTGCCAGCAGTTTGACAGGGGGATATTCACCCCTCCACTTT
few TRBJ2-5 TRBV9 TRBD1 CASSVDVTGLRETQYF TGTGCCAGCAGCGTAGATGTGACAGGGCTTAGAGAGACCCAGTACTTC
NA TRBJ2-7 TRBV7-8 NA CASSLTVGNAYEQYF TGTGCCAGCAGCCTTACTGTGGGGAACGCCTACGAGCAGTACTTC
many TRBJ2-7 TRBV19 NA CASRSGYEQYF TGTGCCAGTCGATCCGGCTACGAGCAGTACTTC
NA TRBJ1-1 TRBV10-1 NA CAISDEVSETFF TGCGCCATCAGTGATGAGGTCTCTGAAACTTTCTTT
many TRBJ2-6 TRBV5-1 TRBD1 CASSFSGTGSAGANVLTF TGCGCCAGCAGCTTCTCCGGGACAGGGTCGGCTGGGGCCAACGTCCTGACTTTC
NA TRBJ1-6 TRBV14 NA CASSPTSGTGSPLHF TGTGCCAGCTCGCCCACCTCGGGTACAGGTTCACCCCTCCACTTT
many TRBJ2-7 TRBV10-3 TRBD2 CATATSGIIFSYEQYF TGTGCCACCGCGACTAGCGGGATTATCTTTTCCTACGAGCAGTACTTC
few TRBJ2-7 TRBV2 TRBD1 CASSEAHRGRVSYEQYF TGTGCCAGCAGCGAAGCACACAGGGGGCGTGTGTCCTACGAGCAGTACTTC
many TRBJ2-5 TRBV14 NA CASSQDYVSQETQYF TGTGCCAGCAGCCAAGATTATGTCAGCCAAGAGACCCAGTACTTC
many TRBJ2-2 TRBV20-1 NA CSATEGRPGELFF TGCAGTGCAACCGAAGGTCGACCCGGGGAGCTGTTTTTT
few TRBJ1-3 TRBV12-3/TRBV12-4 NA CASRPPTASGNTIYF TGTGCCAGCAGACCCCCCACGGCCTCTGGAAACACCATATATTTT
few TRBJ2-7 TRBV20-1 NA CSAQGSSHEQYF TGCAGTGCCCAGGGTAGTTCCCACGAGCAGTACTTC
many TRBJ2-7 TRBV11-2 TRBD1 CASSPQGTDRVEQYF TGTGCCAGCAGCCCCCAGGGGACAGATAGGGTCGAGCAGTACTTC
many TRBJ2-2 TRBV2 NA CASHPEGGELFF TGTGCCAGCCACCCTGAGGGCGGGGAGCTGTTTTTT
NA TRBJ1-5 TRBV10-3 TRBD1 CAIRASGGSNQPQHF TGTGCCATCCGCGCCTCAGGGGGAAGCAATCAGCCCCAGCATTTT
many TRBJ1-4 TRBV24-1 NA CATSDGNPGEKLFF TGTGCCACCAGTGACGGAAATCCCGGTGAAAAACTGTTTTTT
NA TRBJ2-7 TRBV29-1 TRBD1 CSVEDQGAYEQYF TGCAGCGTTGAAGATCAGGGGGCCTACGAGCAGTACTTC
NA TRBJ1-6 TRBV4-1 NA CASSQAQESSPLHF TGCGCCAGCAGCCAAGCACAGGAATCTTCACCCCTCCACTTT
NA TRBJ1-6 TRBV6-2/TRBV6-3 NA CASSYISSSYNSPLHF TGTGCCAGCAGTTACATCTCGAGCTCCTATAATTCACCCCTCCACTTT
NA TRBJ1-1 TRBV4-1 NA CASSQDIGRIGSAEAFF TGCGCCAGCAGCCAAGATATAGGGCGGATAGGGTCTGCTGAAGCTTTCTTT
NA TRBJ2-3 TRBV7-3 NA CASSLTSRGGNTQYF TGTGCCAGCAGCCTTACCTCCCGCGGAGGCAATACGCAGTATTTT
NA TRBJ1-1 TRBV10-2 NA CASSGQSMNAEAFF TGCGCCAGCAGTGGGCAGTCCATGAACGCTGAAGCTTTCTTT
NA TRBJ1-2 TRBV7-6 TRBD1 CASSNTGTGDNYGYTF TGTGCCAGCAGCAACACCGGGACAGGGGATAACTATGGCTACACCTTC
NA TRBJ1-5 TRBV4-3 NA CASSQEPRSSNQPQHF TGCGCCAGCAGCCAAGAACCACGTTCAAGCAATCAGCCCCAGCATTTT
NA TRBJ2-7 TRBV20-1 NA CSASGSYSYEQYF TGCAGTGCTAGCGGGAGCTACTCCTACGAGCAGTACTTC
NA TRBJ2-2 TRBV11-2 NA CASSVTGPTGELFF TGTGCCAGCAGCGTTACAGGACCGACCGGGGAGCTGTTTTTT
many TRBJ2-7 TRBV29-1 NA CSVKTTDTYEQYF TGCAGCGTCAAGACGACGGATACCTACGAGCAGTACTTC